This T cell receptor beta chain derives from a study of CD8 T cells in Susac syndrome. An input of about 0.45 to 1 ug of RNA was subjected to reverse transcription using random hexamers. MiXCR was run by TCRdb on the immunoSEQ multiplex PCR reads, yielding one entry per CDR3 protein. The sample contains tens of thousands of distinct CDR3 sequences, 95% of which appear only once. Germline V lookup: CDR1 ENHRY, CDR2 SYGVKD. This CDR3 region has 15 residues. Trimming shortened V by 2 bases and J by 7 bases, and 17 bases separated the two germline ends. This chain links TRBV10-3 with TRBJ1-2, with a weak D call TRBD1 (6 bases). The TCR originated in a human donor with Susac syndrome. Sequenced input: CD8+ T cells from PBMCs. Here the CDR3 DNA reads TGTGCCATCAGTGAGCCGGGCAGGGGCGTAGGTGGCTACACCTTC. It encodes CAISEPGRGVGGYTF.